The text below deals with one T cell receptor (beta chain). Its cognate antigen is unknown. The data originate from a study of cytomegalovirus exposure and HLA in healthy donors. Points from the study as a whole: In a later analysis, a genetic analysis reported fewer productive-TCR N-insertions in an Asian-associated ancestry cluster than the cohort average. It was in a later analysis that TCR association rates were seen to vary by HLA locus, highest for DRB1 and lowest for HLA-C. In an earlier analysis, about 90% or about 30%: the productive usage of most TCR beta V segments. Presence/absence analyses treated sequencing depth as roughly uniform across donors.

Deletions cut 5 bases from V and 3 bases from J, with 11 bases between. The CDR3 runs 13 residues. CDR1 is KGHSH and CDR2 is LQKENI in the germline V gene. Vbeta (60) and Jbeta (13) primers were used in the PCR. TCRdb's copy holds only in-frame clones and misses some; the assay was immunoSEQ multiplex PCR. Seen here are about 110,000 clones, around three quarters observed once, and the top ten hold 7.8%. V usage is TRBV18 and J usage is TRBJ2-7; maybe TRBD2 (5 bases). The sequence was obtained from a man aged 25-45 years in good health and CMV-seronegative. Sample: PBMCs. CDR3 nucleotide sequence: TGTGCCAGCTCAGTAGCGACGAGCTACGAGCAGTACTTC. Amino acid sequence: CASSVATSYEQYF.